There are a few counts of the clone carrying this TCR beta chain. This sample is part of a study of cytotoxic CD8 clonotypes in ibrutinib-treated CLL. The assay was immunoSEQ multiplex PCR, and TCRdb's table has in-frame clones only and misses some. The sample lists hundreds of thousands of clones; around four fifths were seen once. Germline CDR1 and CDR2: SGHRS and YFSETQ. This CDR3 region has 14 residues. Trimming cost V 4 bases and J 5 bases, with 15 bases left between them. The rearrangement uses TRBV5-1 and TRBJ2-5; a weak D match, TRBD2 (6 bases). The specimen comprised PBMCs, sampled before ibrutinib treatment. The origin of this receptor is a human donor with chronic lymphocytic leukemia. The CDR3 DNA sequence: TGCGCCAGCAGCATTAGCGGAGCTGGGGAGACCCAGTACTTC. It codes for CASSISGAGETQYF.